The 24 T cell receptor beta chains below were found in one sample sequenced in a study of T cell changes during pregnancy in multiple sclerosis. Clones were read by immunoSEQ multiplex PCR, and TCRdb kept only the in-frame ones, dropping some. The data show 35,000 to 50,000 clones, about 91% seen once. The sequencing used CD4+ T cells from peripheral blood mononuclear cells, collected after pregnancy. Every receptor here comes from a female donor in good health, enrolled as a control in a pregnancy study.

The count of this clone is one. V is TRBV7-9 and J is TRBJ2-7; TRBD1 aligns across 7 bases. The ends lost 0 bases at V and 6 bases at J; junction bases unmatched: 8. The CDR3 has 15 amino acids. Germline-derived CDR1 and CDR2 are SEHNR and FQNEAQ (reference sequence). The CDR3 region is CASSLAALTGLEQYF. The CDR3 DNA reads TGTGCCAGCAGCTTAGCCGCATTGACAGGGCTCGAGCAGTACTTC.

V and J are TRBV27 and TRBJ2-2; 9 positions match TRBD2. Germline lookup yields CDR1 MNHEY and CDR2 SMNVEV (reference sequence). After removal of 3 bases from V and 5 bases from J, the junction contained 16 bases not matched to a gene. This CDR3 is built from 19 residues. As DNA, the CDR3 is TGTGCCAGCAGTTTGACGGGACAGCTGGGACTAGCAGGGACCGGGGAGCTGTTTTTT. Translation: CASSLTGQLGLAGTGELFF.

This clone has a single count. This chain uses TRBV11-2 with TRBJ1-2; perhaps TRBD1 as D (6 bases). V shed 5 bases and J shed 8 bases, with 15 bases lying between them. Germline V gene data show CDR1 as SGHAT and CDR2 as FQNNGV. This CDR3 has 13 residues. The CDR3 nucleotides read TGTGCCAGCAGCCTGACAGGACGTTGGGGCTACACCTTC. As protein: CASSLTGRWGYTF.

The CDR3 DNA reads as TGTGCCAGCAGTGAAGCTGGACAGGGGGCAGCAACTAATGAAAAACTGTTTTTT. It specifies CASSEAGQGAATNEKLFF. The V gene is TRBV6-1, the J gene TRBJ1-4; 11 bases align to TRBD1. Germline loops: CDR1 MNHNS, CDR2 SASEGT. This CDR3 region has 18 residues. J gave up 0 bases and V 0 bases, and 3 bases lay outside the gene matches.

The rearrangement uses TRBV5-4 and TRBJ2-3; 13 bases line up with TRBD2. The CDR3 loop spans 18 amino acids. Trimming removed 2 bases from V and 6 bases from J; junction bases left unmatched: 12. Per germline, CDR1 SGHNT and CDR2 YYREEE (reference sequence). The CDR3, as DNA: TGTGCCAGCAGCTTAAAAGTACTAGCGGGGGGGCCTGCGGATACGCAGTATTTT. It translates to CASSLKVLAGGPADTQYF.

V gene TRBV15 combines with J gene TRBJ1-5; 8 positions match TRBD1. Germline trimming cut 5 bases from V and 3 bases from J; bases unmatched to any gene: 15. CDR1 is LNHNV, CDR2 YYDKDF, per germline (reference sequence). The CDR3 extends over 18 amino acids. The DNA for the CDR3 is TGTGCCACCAGCCTAAATTCCGGACAGGGAGGGCCCAATCAGCCCCAGCATTTT. It is translated as CATSLNSGQGGPNQPQHF.

The rearrangement uses TRBV7-2 and TRBJ1-1; 8 bases fit TRBD1. V shed 1 base, J shed 4 bases, and the junction held 5 bases outside the gene matches. This CDR3 is built from 15 residues. Germline values: CDR1 SGHTA, CDR2 FQGNSA. The CDR3 coding sequence is TGTGCCAGCAGCTTAGGGACAGGGCTTGCCACTGAAGCTTTCTTT. Protein sequence: CASSLGTGLATEAFF.

The table lists this clone with a count of one. This rearrangement joins TRBV29-1 to TRBJ1-4, with 7 bases fitting TRBD1. Trimming took 8 bases from V and 4 from J; bases not matched to a gene: 10. This CDR3 is 14 amino acids long. Germline CDR1 and CDR2: SQVTM and ANQGSEA. The CDR3 here is CSIKGTADNEKLFF. In DNA form, the CDR3 reads TGCAGCATTAAAGGGACAGCCGATAATGAAAAACTGTTTTTT. Looking up the rest from reference TRBV29-1 and TRBJ1-4 gives the full variable domain: SAVISQKPSRDICQRGTSLTIQCQVDSQVTMMFWYRQQPGQSLTLIATANQGSEATYESGFVIDKFPISRPNLTFSTLTVSNMSPEDSSIYLCSIKGTADNEKLFFGSGTQLSVL.

In DNA, the CDR3 is TGTGCCAGCAGCCTTGGTACCAAAGGGGACATTCAGTACTTC. This encodes CASSLGTKGDIQYF. The chain carries TRBV11-3 and TRBJ2-4; D perhaps matches TRBD1 (5 bases). V was cut by 5 bases and J by 8 bases, with 16 bases left in between. CDR1 is SGHNT and CDR2 is YENEEA in the germline V gene. The CDR3 contains 14 residues. Supplemented by reference TRBV11-3 and TRBJ2-4, the full variable domain reads EAGVVQSPRYKIIEKKQPVAFWCNPISGHNTLYWYLQNLGQGPELLIRYENEEAVDDSQLPKDRFSAERLKGVDSTLKIQPAELGDSAVYLCASSLGTKGDIQYFGAGTRLSVL.

The rearrangement joins TRBV15 to TRBJ1-4, with a weak D call TRBD1 (6 bases). This CDR3 region has 16 residues. V was pared by 5 bases and J by 8 bases, with 21 bases between. Germline CDR1 is LNHNV and CDR2 is YYDKDF (reference sequence). The CDR3 DNA follows: TGTGCCACCAGCGCTCTAGGAGGGGGGGTCGGCGAAAAACTGTTTTTT. Its translation is CATSALGGGVGEKLFF.

The rearrangement uses TRBV5-4 and TRBJ2-7; 9 bases are shared with TRBD1. CDR3 size: 14 residues. Germline V lookup: CDR1 SGHNT, CDR2 YYREEE (reference sequence). J lost 2 bases, V lost 3 bases, and 3 bases had no gene match. CDR3 coding DNA: TGTGCCAGCAGCTGGGGACAGGGAACCTACGAGCAGTACTTC. Translating it yields CASSWGQGTYEQYF.

The chain uses TRBV10-2 and TRBJ1-3; no firm D call. This CDR3 spans 14 amino acids. Germline loops: CDR1 WSHSY, CDR2 SAAADI. V was cut by 4 bases and J by 0 bases, with 7 bases left in between. CDR3 residues: CASSGEISGNTIYF. The CDR3 DNA follows: TGCGCCAGCAGTGGAGAGATCTCTGGAAACACCATATATTTT.

This rearrangement joins TRBV4-1 to TRBJ2-2, with 11 bases that match TRBD2. V shed 1 base and J 4 bases; nucleotides not matched to a gene: 11. CDR1 is MGHRA and CDR2 is YSYEKL in the germline V gene. There are 19 residues in the CDR3. The CDR3 DNA is TGCGCCAGCAGCCAAGGGGGTAGCGGGGGGGCGCGAGGCACCGGGGAGCTGTTTTTT. Encoded protein: CASSQGGSGGARGTGELFF.

V gene TRBV5-1 combines with J gene TRBJ1-1; perhaps TRBD1 as D (6 bases). V lost 1 base and J 8 bases, leaving 9 bases between the germline ends. Germline V gene data show CDR1 as SGHRS and CDR2 as YFSETQ. The CDR3 covers 12 residues. This CDR3 reads CASSLKGGEAFF. CDR3 DNA: TGCGCCAGCAGCTTGAAAGGGGGAGAAGCTTTCTTT.

The chain links TRBV6-5 to TRBJ2-6; unclear D gene. Germline CDR1 and CDR2: MNHEY and SVGAGI. V shed 6 bases and J shed 0 bases, with 9 bases lying between them. The length of the CDR3 is 15 residues. This chain's CDR3 is CASRISGSGANVLTF. The CDR3 DNA reads as TGTGCCAGCAGAATCTCCGGCTCTGGGGCCAACGTCCTGACTTTC.

The chain combines TRBV7-3 with TRBJ2-2, with TRBD1 identical over 8 bases. Germline CDR1 is SGHTA and CDR2 is FQGTGA. Trimming at V came to 5 bases and at J to 4 bases, leaving 6 bases not matched to a gene. The CDR3 loop spans 15 amino acids. The CDR3 sequence is CASSPRTGLTGELFF. CDR3 sequence (DNA): TGTGCCAGCAGCCCTCGGACAGGGCTCACCGGGGAGCTGTTTTTT.

The chain is built from TRBV7-9 and TRBJ1-1; D may be TRBD1 (6 bases). From germline, CDR1 is SEHNR and CDR2 FQNEAQ (reference sequence). With 3 bases removed from V and 3 bases from J, the gap between germline ends came to 8 bases. This CDR3 region has 13 residues. CDR3 sequence (DNA): TGTGCCAGCAGCTTGGACAGCTACACTGAAGCTTTCTTT. It translates to CASSLDSYTEAFF. The full variable domain, its missing parts supplied by reference TRBV7-9 and TRBJ1-1, is DTGVSQNPRHKITKRGQNVTFRCDPISEHNRLYWYRQTLGQGPEFLTYFQNEAQLEKSRLLSDRFSAERPKGSFSTLEIQRTEQGDSAMYLCASSLDSYTEAFFGQGTRLTVV.

This chain connects TRBV5-1 to TRBJ2-2; D possibly corresponds to TRBD1 (6 bases). Germline V gene data show CDR1 as SGHRS and CDR2 as YFSETQ. The CDR3 extends over 15 amino acids. Trimming stripped 7 bases from V and 3 bases from J, with 16 bases between. CDR3 in amino acids: CASHTGQPDTGELFF. The CDR3 DNA sequence: TGCGCCAGCCATACCGGACAGCCGGACACCGGGGAGCTGTTTTTT.

J is TRBJ2-7 and V is TRBV29-1, with TRBD2 as a possible D gene (5 bases). Trimming took off 4 bases at V and 0 bases at J, with 25 bases between the two ends. Germline CDR1 SQVTM, CDR2 ANQGSEA. The CDR3 is 18 residues long. In DNA form, the CDR3 reads TGCAGCGTTGTATCCTGGGTCGGAGTCACACGGGACTCCTACGAGCAGTACTTC. Translated, it gives CSVVSWVGVTRDSYEQYF.

V is TRBV7-2 and J is TRBJ2-7, with 7 bases lining up with TRBD2. The germline gives CDR1 SGHTA, CDR2 FQGNSA. This CDR3 is 15 amino acids long. The junction had 6 bases not matched to a gene; V was cut back by 3 bases and J by 1 base. The CDR3 loop is CASSFRLAESYEQYF. The CDR3 DNA reads TGTGCCAGCAGCTTCCGCCTAGCGGAATCCTACGAGCAGTACTTC.

This clone was seen only once. The DNA of the CDR3 is TGTGCCTGGAGTGTAAGAAGGGGGCGGTTGGATCAGCCCCAGCATTTT. Amino acids: CAWSVRRGRLDQPQHF. The V and J genes are TRBV30 and TRBJ1-5; 7 nucleotides agree with TRBD1. This CDR3 spans 16 amino acids. V was pared by 0 bases and J by 5 bases, with 10 bases of the junction left unmatched. Germline lookup yields CDR1 GTSNPN and CDR2 SVGIG (reference sequence).

The chain recombines TRBV28 with TRBJ1-4; D remains ambiguous. Trimming shortened V by 8 bases and J by 6 bases, and 19 bases separated the two germline ends. CDR1 and CDR2 from the germline V gene are MDHEN and SYDVKM. The CDR3 length is 15 residues. The DNA for the CDR3 is TGTGCCAGCCACCGTTCGGGTTTGCGCGATGAAAAACTGTTTTTT. Amino acid sequence: CASHRSGLRDEKLFF.

The genes are TRBV6-6 and TRBJ1-6, with a possible D match to TRBD1 (5 bases). V was shortened by 7 bases and J by 8 bases, with 12 bases between the two germline ends. The germline V gene has CDR1 MNHNY and CDR2 SVGAGI (reference sequence). The CDR3 has 13 amino acids. The CDR3 bases are TGTGCCAGCACCAGCCGGGGGGATTCACCCCTCCACTTT. This translates into CASTSRGDSPLHF.

The J gene is TRBJ2-1, the V gene TRBV5-1; TRBD1 matches at 7 bases. CDR3 length: 14 amino acids. Germline CDR1 SGHRS, CDR2 YFSETQ. V shed 2 bases, J shed 8 bases, and the junction held 7 bases outside the gene matches. The CDR3 DNA reads as TGCGCCAGCAGCTTACAGGGGTCGTTGGATGAGCAGTTCTTC. This codes for CASSLQGSLDEQFF.